The 27 T cell receptor beta chains below come from one sample, sequenced in a study of CD8 T cells in ankylosing spondylitis (dated by TCRdb to the late 2010s). What the research found in general, with its limitations: Blood from ankylosing spondylitis patients appeared to be characterized by a TCR beta motif composed of eight highly homologous amino acid variants.

The library was prepared using 5' RACE. The sequencing machine was an Illumina HiSeq 2500. The public reads were reanalyzed by TCRdb: fastp trimming at Q25, MiXCR alignment, in-frame beta chains only. Identical CDR3 proteins give one entry, which carries the most common genes and DNA. A total of around 440,000 distinct CDR3 sequences appear in this sample, approximately 17% of them only once. Over 1% of the sample comes from the top ten. Antigen specificity for these receptors is unknown. The source material was blood, either unsorted or a sorted T cell fraction (not recorded which). All receptors come from a male donor with ankylosing spondylitis.

This clonotype was counted between two and nine times. The V call is TRBV20-1, the J call TRBJ2-7; D not resolved. Germline assignment: CDR1 DFQATT and CDR2 SNEGSKA (reference sequence). The CDR3 loop spans 14 amino acids. The V end was cut by 1 base, the J end by 0 bases, with 10 bases between. CDR3 DNA sequence: TGCAGTGCTAGAGTGAACACTATCTCCTACGAGCAGTACTTC. This gives the protein CSARVNTISYEQYF.

This clonotype was seen a handful of times. Sequence at one end of the junction differs from germline and may be a read error. The genes are TRBV7-2 and TRBJ2-5; 7 bases align to TRBD2. The CDR3 extends over 14 amino acids. The germline V gene has CDR1 SGHTA and CDR2 FQGNSA. The CDR3 spells CASSLAGTGETQYF. The CDR3, as DNA: TGTGCTAGCAGCTTAGCGGGCACGGGAGAGACCCAGTACTTC.

The chain combines TRBV11-3 with TRBJ2-7; 12 nucleotides agree with TRBD2. Germline V CDR1 and CDR2: SGHNT, YENEEA. After removal of 2 bases from V and 0 bases from J, the junction contained 17 bases not matched to a gene. The CDR3 has 21 residues. The CDR3 DNA is TGTGCCAGCAGCTTACGGCCTACAACTAGCGGGAGGTCCCTAAGCTCCTACGAGCAGTACTTC. Translating it yields CASSLRPTTSGRSLSSYEQYF.

This clonotype was observed a few times. The chain couples TRBV7-2 to TRBJ2-7; 7 bases map to TRBD1. The V and J ends lost 5 bases and 4 bases, in that order; junction bases with no gene match: 11. Germline V gene sequence: CDR1 SGHTA, CDR2 FQGNSA. The CDR3 has 15 residues. The CDR3 sequence is CASSPNGAGGYEQYF. DNA of the CDR3: TGTGCCAGCAGCCCGAATGGGGCAGGGGGTTACGAGCAGTACTTC.

In this sample, this clonotype turned up many times. V gene TRBV12-3 or TRBV12-4 combines with J gene TRBJ2-7, with a possible D match to TRBD2 (5 bases). The V gene lost 5 bases and the J gene lost 6 bases, with 8 bases spanning the gap. The CDR3 spans 11 residues. The DNA for the CDR3 is TGTGCCAGCAGTCGCGGGCTCGAGCAGTACTTC. Translating it yields CASSRGLEQYF.

This clonotype was seen just once. The chain uses TRBV25-1 and TRBJ2-7, with unresolved D. Germline values: CDR1 MGHDK, CDR2 SYGVNS. This CDR3 region has 13 residues. Trimming took off 3 bases at V and 6 bases at J, with 12 bases between the two ends. CDR3 DNA sequence: TGTGCCAGCAGTGATGGAGTACGCCCCGAGCAGTACTTC. Amino acids: CASSDGVRPEQYF.

As to this clonotype: Possible read error: a much larger clone is one base away. The chain is built from TRBV2 and TRBJ2-1, with TRBD1 identical over 8 bases. The CDR3 spans 15 residues. With 4 bases clipped from V and 0 bases from J, the junction kept 2 bases outside the gene matches. Germline lookup yields CDR1 SNHLY and CDR2 FYNNEI. The CDR3 spells CASSGTGSSYNEQFF. The CDR3 DNA sequence: TGTGCCAGCAGTGGGACAGGGAGCTCCTACAATGAGCAGTTCTTC. Looking up the rest from reference TRBV2 and TRBJ2-1 gives the full variable domain: EPEVTQTPSHQVTQMGQEVILRCVPISNHLYFYWYRQILGQKVEFLVSFYNNEISEKSEIFDDQFSVERPDGSNFTLKIRSTKLEDSAMYFCASSGTGSSYNEQFFGPGTRLTVL.

This clonotype was seen many times. The V and J genes are TRBV19 and TRBJ2-5; 9 nucleotides match TRBD2. The junction had 12 bases not matched to a gene; V was cut back by 5 bases and J by 5 bases. This CDR3 contains 16 residues. CDR1 LNHDA and CDR2 SQIVND come from the germline V gene (reference sequence). DNA for the CDR3: TGTGCCAGTAGTCCCGGAGTAGCGGGAGTAGGCGAGACCCAGTACTTC. It translates to CASSPGVAGVGETQYF.

The chain is built from TRBV6-5 and TRBJ2-5; tentatively, D is TRBD1 (5 bases). CDR3 length: 12 residues. V dropped 7 bases and J dropped 5 bases, with 11 bases sitting between them. Looked up from germline, CDR1 is MNHEY and CDR2 is SVGAGI. The CDR3 bases are TGTGCCAGCAAGCGATCAGGGGAGACCCAGTACTTC. Translated, it gives CASKRSGETQYF.

The J gene is TRBJ1-2, the V gene TRBV20-1, with 7 bases identical to TRBD1. V trimming: 2 bases; J trimming: 4 bases; junction bases outside the gene matches: 7. Germline V gene data show CDR1 as DFQATT and CDR2 as SNEGSKA (reference sequence). This CDR3 comprises 14 residues. The CDR3: CSARPDRAIYGYTF. The CDR3 region has the DNA TGCAGTGCTAGACCAGACAGGGCCATCTATGGCTACACCTTC.

This clonotype was seen only a few times. V usage is TRBV20-1 and J usage is TRBJ1-1, with 10 positions matching TRBD1. The V and J ends lost 3 bases and 0 bases, in that order; junction bases with no gene match: 7. Per the germline V gene, CDR1 is DFQATT and CDR2 is SNEGSKA (reference sequence). CDR3 size: 16 residues. The CDR3 DNA sequence: TGCAGTGCTAGTGACAGGGGGCGATGGGTGAACACTGAAGCTTTCTTT. Its protein product is CSASDRGRWVNTEAFF.

The rearrangement joins TRBV5-5 to TRBJ2-6; D gene ambiguous. The CDR3 has 14 amino acids. Germline CDR1 is SGHKS and CDR2 is YYEKEE (reference sequence). V was pared by 4 bases and J by 2 bases, with 7 bases between. The CDR3, as DNA: TGTGCCAGCAGCCCTCGGCCTGGGGCCAACGTCCTGACTTTC. This translates into CASSPRPGANVLTF.

The genes are TRBV4-1 and TRBJ1-5, with 7 positions matching TRBD1. V lost 3 bases to trimming and J lost 6 bases; unmatched junction nucleotides: 14. Germline V gene lookup returns CDR1 MGHRA and CDR2 YSYEKL. This CDR3 contains 17 residues. CDR3 residues: CASSQETGTAFRQPQHF. The CDR3 coding sequence is TGCGCCAGCAGCCAGGAAACCGGGACAGCCTTTCGTCAGCCCCAGCATTTT.

V is TRBV6-2 or TRBV6-3 and J is TRBJ2-7, with 8 nucleotides matching TRBD2. Per the germline V gene, CDR1 is MNHEY and CDR2 is SVGEGT. The CDR3 is 15 amino acids. Trimming removed 3 bases from V and 5 bases from J; junction bases left unmatched: 9. In DNA form, the CDR3 reads TGTGCCAGCAGTTATGATGGGACTAGGAAGAACGAGCAGTACTTC. It translates to CASSYDGTRKNEQYF.

The V call is TRBV20-1, the J call TRBJ2-5; 10 bases align to TRBD1. This CDR3 is built from 15 residues. Germline values: CDR1 DFQATT, CDR2 SNEGSKA (reference sequence). V trimming: 0 bases; J trimming: 8 bases; junction bases outside the gene matches: 9. The CDR3 is CSARDLGQGTFTQYF. DNA for the CDR3: TGCAGTGCTAGAGATCTGGGACAGGGGACTTTCACCCAGTACTTC.

J is TRBJ2-3 and V is TRBV20-1; no clear D gene. V was pared by 5 bases and J by 5 bases, with 11 bases between. There are 12 residues in the CDR3. Germline V gives CDR1 DFQATT, CDR2 SNEGSKA (reference sequence). CDR3 coding DNA: TGCAGTGCTGACGCGGTAGGAGATACGCAGTATTTT. It is translated as CSADAVGDTQYF.

The sample holds a few counts of this clonotype. The chain is built from TRBV20-1 and TRBJ2-7; 11 bases align to TRBD2. In germline, CDR1 is DFQATT, CDR2 SNEGSKA (reference sequence). J gave up 4 bases and V 6 bases, and 8 bases lay outside the gene matches. This CDR3 has 14 amino acids. CDR3 in DNA: TGCAGTGCCTATCGACTAGCGGGAAATTACGAGCAGTACTTC. This gives the protein CSAYRLAGNYEQYF.

This clonotype was counted only a few times. V gene TRBV7-9 combines with J gene TRBJ2-7; 10 bases agree with TRBD1. This CDR3 comprises 17 residues. The junction had 12 bases not matched to a gene; V was cut back by 2 bases and J by 5 bases. CDR1 is SEHNR, CDR2 FQNEAQ, per germline (reference sequence). CDR3 coding DNA: TGTGCCAGCAGCTTAAATGTGCTTACCGGGACAGGGGACGAGCAGTACTTC. Its translation is CASSLNVLTGTGDEQYF.

This chain links TRBV29-1 with TRBJ2-3; TRBD1 matches 8 bases. CDR3 length: 15 amino acids. V trimming: 0 bases; J trimming: 7 bases; junction bases outside the gene matches: 9. CDR1 and CDR2 (germline): SQVTM, ANQGSEA. The CDR3 loop reads CSVEDPDRVLYTQYF. DNA for the CDR3: TGCAGCGTTGAAGACCCGGACAGGGTGTTATATACGCAGTATTTT.

The chain carries TRBV5-1 and TRBJ2-5; D perhaps matches TRBD2 (6 bases). The V and J ends lost 3 bases and 3 bases respectively, with 6 bases between them. The CDR3 runs to 12 residues. Germline V gene lookup returns CDR1 SGHRS and CDR2 YFSETQ. The CDR3 DNA is TGCGCCAGCAGCTGGACTAAAGAGACCCAGTACTTC. This encodes CASSWTKETQYF. Variable domain in full (rest from reference TRBV5-1 and TRBJ2-5): KAGVTQTPRYLIKTRGQQVTLSCSPISGHRSVSWYQQTPGQGLQFLFEYFSETQRNKGNFPGRFSGRQFSNSRSEMNVSTLELGDSALYLCASSWTKETQYFGPGTRLLVL.

The J gene is TRBJ1-1, the V gene TRBV4-1; tentatively, D is TRBD1 (5 bases). V was shortened by 1 base and J by 4 bases, with 19 bases between the two germline ends. The germline V gene has CDR1 MGHRA and CDR2 YSYEKL. The CDR3 totals 17 residues. CDR3 DNA sequence: TGCGCCAGCAGCCAAGGAGCGGCGAGGGGACCGATCACTGAAGCTTTCTTT. It is translated as CASSQGAARGPITEAFF.

The gene calls are TRBV19 and TRBJ2-3; 12 positions agree with TRBD1. J gave up 6 bases and V 5 bases, and 6 bases lay outside the gene matches. In germline, CDR1 is LNHDA, CDR2 SQIVND (reference sequence). The CDR3 is made up of 15 amino acids. As DNA, the CDR3 is TGTGCCAGTAGTGTCGGGACAGGGGGCGCGGATACGCAGTATTTT. This codes for CASSVGTGGADTQYF.

The V call is TRBV12-3 or TRBV12-4, the J call TRBJ1-6; 7 bases align to TRBD1. V gave up 3 bases and J gave up 7 bases; unmatched junction bases: 6. The CDR3 contains 15 residues. CDR3 DNA sequence: TGTGCCAGCAGTTTTAGGGACAGAGTCAATTCACCCCTCCACTTT. It codes for CASSFRDRVNSPLHF.

This clonotype was recorded a few times. This chain links TRBV5-1 with TRBJ1-2, with a weak D call TRBD1 (6 bases). Germline V gene lookup returns CDR1 SGHRS and CDR2 YFSETQ. The CDR3 is 15 residues long. With 1 base removed from V and 7 bases from J, the gap between germline ends came to 17 bases. The CDR3, as DNA: TGCGCCAGCAGCTTGACGGGCCCAGGGGAGGGTGGCTACACCTTC. This translates into CASSLTGPGEGGYTF.

This clonotype appeared a few times. This chain joins TRBV5-6 and TRBJ1-2; 8 bases fit TRBD1. CDR1 and CDR2 from the germline V gene are SGHDT and YYEEEE. The V segment lost 4 bases and the J segment 4 bases; nucleotides outside the gene matches: 6. This CDR3 has 14 residues. This chain's CDR3 is CASSPRTGLYGYTF. The CDR3 DNA follows: TGTGCCAGCAGCCCCCGGACAGGGCTCTATGGCTACACCTTC.

The CDR3 reads CASSLGQSRSYGYTF. For the CDR3, the DNA is TGTGCCAGCAGTTTAGGGCAGAGTAGAAGCTATGGCTACACCTTC. The chain joins TRBV12-3 or TRBV12-4 to TRBJ1-2; D is ambiguous. Trimming removed 1 base at V and 4 bases at J, with 13 bases between. The CDR3 extends over 15 amino acids.

A word on this clonotype: This may stem from a read error, because a much larger clone lies one nucleotide away. The chain uses TRBV7-2 and TRBJ2-2, with 7 bases lining up with TRBD1. Germline V lookup: CDR1 SGHTA, CDR2 FQGNSA. The CDR3 has 15 amino acids. In DNA, the CDR3 is TGTCCCAGCAGCTTCCGGGACAGGAACACCGGGGAGCTGTTTTTT. Protein sequence: CPSSFRDRNTGELFF.